The rows below give T cell receptor beta chains drawn from one sample of a study of blood T cell repertoires in COVID-19. TCRdb keeps only in-frame clones here, not all; method: immunoSEQ multiplex PCR. The profile covers 330,000 or so clones, with more than 70% appearing a single time and about 0.94% taken by the ten largest. Specimen: PBMCs or T cells enriched from blood (not recorded which). Receptor source: a woman aged 25 to 39 who had been exposed to COVID-19. Both conserved end residues are part of each CDR3. The order of the fields is clone size, CDR3 length, D gene, J gene, V gene, CDR3 DNA, CDR3 protein. A D gene is named only where the DNA matches it firmly. Rows may omit the clone size; those that give it use once, few, many or a size class.

NA	14	NA	TRBJ1-3	TRBV10-3	TGTGCCATCAGTGGTAACAGGGACGGAAACACCATATATTTT	CAISGNRDGNTIYF
NA	13	NA	TRBJ2-1	TRBV27	TGTGCCAGCAGTTTATCTTTCGTCGGTGAGCAGTTCTTC	CASSLSFVGEQFF
NA	12	NA	TRBJ1-4	TRBV5-1	TGCGCCAGCAGCTCACTTAATGAAAAACTGTTTTTT	CASSSLNEKLFF
NA	14	TRBD2	TRBJ2-1	TRBV9	TGTGCCAGCAGCGTCGATCCCGGGGGGAATGAGCAGTTCTTC	CASSVDPGGNEQFF
NA	18	NA	TRBJ2-6	TRBV28	TGTGCCAGCAGTTCCGAGTGGGCAGACGTCTCTGGGGCCAACGTCCTGACTTTC	CASSSEWADVSGANVLTF
NA	15	NA	TRBJ2-1	TRBV5-1	TGCGCCAGCAGCTTGGTGGGGCGGACCGACAATGAGCAGTTCTTC	CASSLVGRTDNEQFF
NA	18	NA	TRBJ1-2	TRBV11-2	TGTGCCAGCAGCTTAGATTACTGGACGGACAGCCGGGGCTATGGCTACACCTTC	CASSLDYWTDSRGYGYTF
NA	15	NA	TRBJ1-5	TRBV18	TGTGCCAGCTCAGCGGACAGTTTTAGCAATCAGCCCCAGCATTTT	CASSADSFSNQPQHF
NA	14	TRBD1	TRBJ2-7	TRBV29-1	TGCAGCGTCCGGACGCGGACAGGGTCCTACGAGCAGTACTTC	CSVRTRTGSYEQYF
NA	14	NA	TRBJ1-3	TRBV28	TGTGCCAGCAGTTCAGGAGGCTCTGGAAACACCATATATTTT	CASSSGGSGNTIYF
NA	13	TRBD2	TRBJ2-7	TRBV5-1	TGCGCCAGCACCCGGGAGGGCCTGGGGGAGCAGTACTTC	CASTREGLGEQYF
once	13	NA	TRBJ1-1	TRBV6-1	TGTGCCAGCAGTGAACAGGGGAGCACTGAAGCTTTCTTT	CASSEQGSTEAFF
NA	13	NA	TRBJ2-5	TRBV14	TGTGCCAGCAGCCAAGTTGGCAGCGTTTCCCAGTACTTC	CASSQVGSVSQYF
NA	15	TRBD2	TRBJ2-7	TRBV27	TGTGCCAGCAGTTTATCTGCGGGAGGCACCTACGAGCAGTACTTC	CASSLSAGGTYEQYF
NA	12	NA	TRBJ2-1	TRBV5-6	TGTGCCAGCAGCTTCAGCTACAATGAGCAGTTCTTC	CASSFSYNEQFF
NA	13	NA	TRBJ1-4	TRBV6-5	TGTGCCAGCGGCGGTGCAACTAATGAAAAACTGTTTTTT	CASGGATNEKLFF
NA	15	TRBD2	TRBJ2-1	TRBV7-9	TGTGCCAGCAGCTTACAGCGGGGCCCCCCCAATGAGCAGTTCTTC	CASSLQRGPPNEQFF
NA	16	TRBD1	TRBJ1-6	TRBV5-1	TGCGCCAGCAGCTTGGTTCGGCAGGGGGCAAATTCACCCCTCCACTTT	CASSLVRQGANSPLHF
NA	13	NA	TRBJ2-5	TRBV9	TGTGCCAGCAGCGGGAGATGGCAAGAGACCCAGTACTTC	CASSGRWQETQYF
NA	14	TRBD1	TRBJ2-3	TRBV19	TGTGCCAGTAGAGGGACAGAGACAGCAGATACGCAGTATTTT	CASRGTETADTQYF
NA	15	NA	TRBJ2-7	TRBV10-1	TGCGCCAGCAGTGAGTCCGGGGACTTTTCCTACGAGCAGTACTTC	CASSESGDFSYEQYF
once	16	TRBD1	TRBJ1-4	TRBV28	TGTGCCAGCAGTCCCCGGACAGGGGCAACTAATGAAAAACTGTTTTTT	CASSPRTGATNEKLFF
NA	15	TRBD1	TRBJ2-7	TRBV19	TGTGCCAGTAGTCCCCCGGGACAGGGGGCTTACGAGCAGTACTTC	CASSPPGQGAYEQYF
NA	16	NA	TRBJ1-6	TRBV10-2	TGCGCCAGCAGTGAGGGGCAGTTCAAGGATAATTCACCCCTCCACTTT	CASSEGQFKDNSPLHF
NA	14	TRBD2	TRBJ2-7	TRBV5-1	TGCGCCAGCAGCTTGGGCGGGGGTGACTACGAGCAGTACTTC	CASSLGGGDYEQYF
NA	13	NA	TRBJ2-7	TRBV7-2	TGTGCCAGCAGGCCTACGACAGAAAAGTGGCAGTACTTC	CASRPTTEKWQYF
NA	18	NA	TRBJ1-2	TRBV9	TGTGCCAGCAGAGATACTGGGGCCAGCACCTCCTCAAACTATGGCTACACCTTC	CASRDTGASTSSNYGYTF
NA	19	TRBD1	TRBJ2-6	TRBV3-1/TRBV3-2	TGTGCCAGCAGCCCGAACCGGGACAGGGGCTCCTCTGGGGCCAACGTCCTGACTTTC	CASSPNRDRGSSGANVLTF
NA	13	TRBD1	TRBJ1-2	TRBV5-1	TGCGCCAGCAGCTTGCAGGGGGCACATGGCTACACCTTC	CASSLQGAHGYTF
NA	13	NA	TRBJ2-7	TRBV7-9	TGTGCCAGCAGCTTTGCGGGCGGACACGAGCAGTACTTC	CASSFAGGHEQYF
NA	18	TRBD1	TRBJ1-1	TRBV13	TGTGCCAGCAGGAAACCCGGCCGGGGACAGGGGATGAACACTGAAGCTTTCTTT	CASRKPGRGQGMNTEAFF
NA	17	NA	TRBJ1-1	TRBV5-6	TGTGCCAGCGGCAATGGGGGCCCGCTCTCCATGAACACTGAAGCTTTCTTT	CASGNGGPLSMNTEAFF
NA	15	NA	TRBJ1-1	TRBV7-3	TGTGCCAGCAGCTTAATGGGCAGGGCGAACACTGAAGCTTTCTTT	CASSLMGRANTEAFF
NA	15	NA	TRBJ2-7	TRBV13	TGTGCCAGCAGCATGACAAGGAATCCCTCCTACGAGCAGTACTTC	CASSMTRNPSYEQYF
NA	15	TRBD2	TRBJ2-7	TRBV29-1	TGCAGCGTTGGGGCTAGCGGGAGGGCCTCCTACGAGCAGTACTTC	CSVGASGRASYEQYF
NA	16	TRBD2	TRBJ2-1	TRBV15	TGTGCCACCAGCAGGGCCCCCAGCGGGAGCCCCAATGAGCAGTTCTTC	CATSRAPSGSPNEQFF
NA	16	NA	TRBJ2-1	TRBV11-3	TGTGCCAGCAGCTTAGGAAGGGCAGGGGTGGTCAATGAGCAGTTCTTC	CASSLGRAGVVNEQFF
NA	11	TRBD1	TRBJ2-4	TRBV6-5	TGTGCCAGCGGGACAGAATTCATTCAGTACTTC	CASGTEFIQYF
once	13	NA	TRBJ2-2	TRBV7-3	TGTGCCAGCAGCCCGTCAGGAACCGGGGAGCTGTTTTTT	CASSPSGTGELFF
NA	12	TRBD2	TRBJ2-3	TRBV24-1	TGTGCACTAGCGGCGAGCACAGATACGCAGTATTTT	CALAASTDTQYF
NA	15	NA	TRBJ1-4	TRBV15	TGTGCCACCAGCGGCCAGGAGGGGTCTAATGAAAAACTGTTTTTT	CATSGQEGSNEKLFF
NA	12	NA	TRBJ2-5	TRBV9	TGTGCCAGCAGCGTCCGAGGAGAGACCCAGTACTTC	CASSVRGETQYF
once	13	NA	TRBJ1-1	TRBV27	TGTGCCAGCTATCGACGGGGAAACACTGAAGCTTTCTTT	CASYRRGNTEAFF
NA	15	NA	TRBJ2-3	TRBV4-1	TGCGCCAGCAGCCCCGGGGCAGGGGTGCCAGATACGCAGTATTTT	CASSPGAGVPDTQYF
NA	13	NA	TRBJ1-2	TRBV2	TGTGCCAGCAGTGAATCTCCCAGGGCTGGCTACACCTTC	CASSESPRAGYTF
once	14	TRBD1	TRBJ2-7	TRBV7-9	TGTGCCAGCAGCCACGGACAGGGGAACGTCGAGCAGTACTTC	CASSHGQGNVEQYF
NA	16	TRBD2	TRBJ2-1	TRBV7-6	TGTGCCAGCAGCTTAGGCGGGACTAGCGGGAGGTATGAGCAGTTCTTC	CASSLGGTSGRYEQFF